This TCR beta chain emerged from a study of radiation and T cells in renal cell carcinoma. Study at large: Nephrectomy followed 15 Gy stereotactic body radiation by 4 weeks. Overall study findings and caveats: Top tumor clonotypes rose in blood 2 weeks post-radiation, then contracted.

This clone appeared a single time. Its specificity is unknown. Germline CDR1 is LNHNV and CDR2 is YYDKDF (reference sequence). V shed 1 base, J shed 5 bases, and the junction held 9 bases outside the gene matches. This CDR3 region has 18 residues. The time point: baseline pretreatment blood. Stated treatment: 15 Gy SBRT to primary tumor, nephrectomy 4 weeks later. Sequencing was performed with immunoSEQ multiplex PCR; in TCRdb, only in-frame clones are kept and a portion is missing. The data show about 140,000 clones, approximately 87% seen once. The chain carries TRBV15 and TRBJ2-2, with 11 bases matching TRBD2. This material consisted of blood, taken from a patient whose treatment included radiotherapy and nephrectomy. This clonotype was sampled from a woman aged 45-60 years with renal cell carcinoma. CDR3 in amino acids: CATSRGLAGGHRTGELFF. CDR3 nucleotide sequence: TGTGCCACCAGCAGAGGCCTAGCGGGAGGACATAGAACCGGGGAGCTGTTTTTT.